This T cell receptor (beta chain) emerged from a study of blood T cell repertoires in COVID-19 (dated by TCRdb to 2018 to 2020). Looking at the study overall: Collaborator samples came from the United States, Italy and Spain and covered acute and convalescent phases of COVID-19. The repertoires were released in a freely available public database meant as a resource for research on the immune response to SARS-CoV-2. Deeply sampled blood TCRbeta repertoires from subjects exposed to, actively infected with, or recovered from COVID-19 were included in the dataset. The samples were drawn from the first 160 participants of the ongoing ImmuneRACE study and from roughly 1,300 subjects provided by 6 global collaborators. Sample metadata almost always included a de-identified subject ID, COVID-19 status, age in years and sex. Where HLA class I and class II types were available, the types were taken from metadata supplied by the sample provider, not from assay-based typing. The prospective study material was composed of cDNA or gDNA derived from T cells, B-cell-depleted T cells, or PBMCs. Overall study outcomes, separate from this receptor: The amount of clinical and demographic metadata varied by source and participant and was provided uncurated.

TCRbeta CDR3 regions were amplified from genomic DNA by means of the immunoSEQ Assay, a bias-controlled multiplex PCR. Concerning the study's data processing: Within the assay, amplification of reference gene primers was used to estimate how many nucleated cells each sample contained. To quantify the absolute abundance of each unique TCRbeta CDR3 rearrangement, sequence reads were collapsed and filtered. Productive Simpson clonality was computed per sample as the square root of Simpson's diversity index over productive rearrangements. What TCRdb holds here is the immuneACCESS table cut down to in-frame rearrangements. Part of the clones is not present; checked against another copy, under half of the missing clones reflect an unresolved V gene, and the others are unexplained. V and J calls and clone size come straight from that table; D and trimming were deduced from the DNA. This sample holds 140,000 or so clones; roughly 88% were observed only once. Jointly, the top ten make up about 1.7% of the sample.

As regards this clone: What this receptor recognizes is not known. The record has no base qualities; no much larger clone is one base away.

Collaborating institutions collected whole blood in K2EDTA tubes following their own protocols. For TCRbeta analysis, collaborators shipped samples as frozen whole blood, isolated PBMCs, or DNA extracted from either of those sample types. Trimming removed 5 bases from V and 8 bases from J, leaving 12 bases between the germline ends. CDR1 and CDR2, per the germline V gene (reference sequence), are DFQATT and SNEGSKA. The CDR3 holds 11 amino acids from the cysteine to the phenylalanine. Only the CDR3 DNA stays, 33 bases, in frame from base 1. The receptor was derived from a woman aged 45-65 years with acute or convalescent COVID-19. Recombination joined TRBV20-1 with TRBJ1-2, and perhaps TRBD1 as D gene, on 5 matching bases. Sequences were obtained from peripheral blood. The DNA is TGCAGTGCTGGGGGGGGAGTAGGCTACACCTTC. Its protein product is CSAGGGVGYTF.